This note documents a single T cell receptor beta chain sequence. The sample originates from a study of Graves' ophthalmopathy and Graves' hyperthyroidism. The CDR3 sequence is 17 residues long. The J segment lost 2 bases and the V segment lost 5 bases, leaving 14 bases of the junction unmatched. The V gene's germline CDR1 is SEHNR and CDR2 FQNEAQ (reference sequence). Aged 18 to 65, the patients with hyperthyroidism had under 2 months' duration and were newly diagnosed. Symptoms, serum thyroxine and TRAb, thyroid ultrasound, and orbital computed tomography formed the diagnostic basis. RNA transcripts provided the template for amplifying TCR beta CDR3 regions. Second-round multiplex PCR came after first-round RT-PCR with HTBI primers. TCRdb passed the multiplex PCR reads through MiXCR, listing each CDR3 protein once. The data hold over a million distinct CDR3 sequences, with about two fifths observed a single time.

The clonotype was recovered from an adult man with Graves' hyperthyroidism. Sequences were obtained from peripheral blood or thyroid tissue (not recorded which). V gene TRBV7-9 combines with J gene TRBJ2-5; 7 bases agree with TRBD2. CDR3 sequence (DNA): TGTGCCAGCAGCCCTCGCCTAGCGGACCAGCCTCAAGAGACCCAGTACTTC. Amino acid sequence: CASSPRLADQPQETQYF.